This TCR beta chain was recorded in a study of patients and donors after allogeneic stem cell transplantation. TCRdb re-analysed the RT-PCR reads in MiXCR, keeping a single row per CDR3 protein. The sample shows about a million distinct CDR3 sequences, over 15% of them seen only once. Input material: blood, either unsorted or a sorted T cell fraction (not recorded which). The receptor was isolated from a human donor who was either an allogeneic HSCT recipient or a stem cell or donor lymphocyte infusion donor (not recorded which). It is not recorded whose cells these are; they may come from a transplant donor.

The CDR3 reads CASTPGGGYGYTF. The CDR3 DNA reads as TGTGCCAGCACACCGGGGGGGGGCTATGGCTACACCTTC. The chain is built from TRBV12-3 or TRBV12-4 and TRBJ1-2, with D perhaps TRBD1 (5 bases). V lost 7 bases and J 4 bases, leaving 13 bases between the germline ends. The CDR3 sequence is 13 residues long.